A single sample is the source of the 14 T cell receptor beta chains below, sequenced in a study of shared clonotypes between healthy human individuals. The repertoire was sequenced with immunoSEQ multiplex PCR; TCRdb's copy has only in-frame clones and lacks some. The sample includes around 1.1 million clones, around 82% of them seen just once. Sequencing was carried out using memory CD4+ T cells from PBMCs. Subset indicated: CD45RA-negative fraction. The receptors here all came from a man between 18 and 35 years old in good health. Some clones in this sample may be carry-over from other donors' samples.

The rearrangement uses TRBV30 and TRBJ1-4; D remains ambiguous. V lost 4 bases to trimming and J lost 6 bases, with 12 bases between them. CDR1 and CDR2 (germline): GTSNPN, SVGIG (reference sequence). There are 13 residues in the CDR3. As DNA, the CDR3 is TGTGCCTGGACCGTCGAATCCGATGAAAAACTGTTTTTT. Protein: CAWTVESDEKLFF.

The sample holds one count of this clone. The rearrangement joins TRBV27 to TRBJ2-1; 9 nucleotides match TRBD1. V lost 8 bases and J lost 0; bases outside the gene matches: 8. Germline loops: CDR1 MNHEY, CDR2 SMNVEV (reference sequence). The CDR3 is 16 amino acids. The CDR3 spells CASHRPGQGSYNEQFF. The CDR3 region has the DNA TGTGCCAGCCATCGTCCGGGACAGGGCTCCTACAATGAGCAGTTCTTC.

The V call is TRBV18, the J call TRBJ2-3; D might be TRBD2 (6 bases). This CDR3 has 16 amino acids. Germline V gene data show CDR1 as KGHSH and CDR2 as LQKENI. Trimming took off 2 bases at V and 0 bases at J, with 12 bases between the two ends. The CDR3 DNA reads as TGTGCCAGCTCACCAAGTGCCGCGGGAAGCACAGATACGCAGTATTTT. This gives the protein CASSPSAAGSTDTQYF.

The chain combines TRBV5-6 with TRBJ2-5, with TRBD2 matching 16 bases. With V trimmed by 4 bases and J by 5 bases, 5 bases remained unmatched. CDR3 length: 16 residues. CDR1 SGHDT and CDR2 YYEEEE come from the germline V gene. The CDR3 coding sequence is TGTGCCAGCAGCCCGGGACTAGCGGGAGGGCGGGAGACCCAGTACTTC. This encodes CASSPGLAGGRETQYF.

The V call is TRBV15, the J call TRBJ1-1; D is undetermined. CDR3 length: 15 residues. CDR1 is LNHNV, CDR2 YYDKDF, per germline (reference sequence). The germline V and J ends were trimmed by 1 base and 0 bases, with 9 bases remaining between them. Here the CDR3 reads CATSRGGSMNTEAFF. The CDR3 DNA reads TGTGCCACCAGCAGAGGAGGCAGCATGAACACTGAAGCTTTCTTT.

For this clone: With a far larger clone one base away, a read error is the likely cause. The J gene is TRBJ2-3, the V gene TRBV28, with TRBD2 matching over 10 bases. In germline, CDR1 is MDHEN, CDR2 SYDVKM. CDR3 length: 16 residues. CDR3 sequence: CASNLYPSGSFDTQYF. For the CDR3, the DNA is TGTGCCAGCAATTTATATCCTAGCGGGAGTTTCGATACGCAGTATTTT. The variable domain in full, completed from reference TRBV28 and TRBJ2-3, reads DVKVTQSSRYLVKRTGEKVFLECVQDMDHENMFWYRQDPGLGLRLIYFSYDVKMKEKGDIPEGYSVSREKKERFSLILESASTNQTSMYLCASNLYPSGSFDTQYFGPGTRLTVL.

This clone was recorded a few times. The rearrangement uses TRBV10-3 and TRBJ1-1; TRBD1 matches at 10 bases. The CDR3 runs 14 residues. Germline assignment: CDR1 ENHRY and CDR2 SYGVKD. Trimming removed 8 bases from V and 6 bases from J; junction bases left unmatched: 9. The CDR3 loop is CAIGTGDKVAEAFF. Here the CDR3 DNA reads TGTGCCATCGGGACAGGGGACAAGGTCGCTGAAGCTTTCTTT.

This chain connects TRBV6-5 to TRBJ2-3; TRBD2 aligns across 12 bases. The V segment lost 0 bases and the J segment 4 bases; nucleotides outside the gene matches: 2. This CDR3 contains 16 residues. CDR1 and CDR2 (germline): MNHEY, SVGAGI. CDR3 residues: CASSYSTSGSSDTQYF. Written as DNA, the CDR3 is TGTGCCAGCAGTTACTCGACTAGCGGGAGTTCAGATACGCAGTATTTT.

This chain joins TRBV2 and TRBJ2-7; possibly TRBD1 for D (6 bases). From germline, CDR1 is SNHLY and CDR2 FYNNEI. The CDR3 length is 13 residues. Trimming shortened V by 4 bases and J by 3 bases, and 10 bases separated the two germline ends. DNA of the CDR3: TGTGCCAGCAGTGCGGGACAAGTCTACGAGCAGTACTTC. Residues: CASSAGQVYEQYF. The variable domain in full, with the rest retrieved from reference TRBV2 and TRBJ2-7, is EPEVTQTPSHQVTQMGQEVILRCVPISNHLYFYWYRQILGQKVEFLVSFYNNEISEKSEIFDDQFSVERPDGSNFTLKIRSTKLEDSAMYFCASSAGQVYEQYFGPGTRLTVT.

This clone showed up many times. Other DNA sequences from this sample encode an identical CDR3 as well. The genes are TRBV7-2 and TRBJ2-1; D is uncertain. The V and J ends lost 5 bases and 0 bases respectively, with 5 bases between them. The CDR3 is made up of 13 amino acids. CDR1 and CDR2 from the germline V gene are SGHTA and FQGNSA. The CDR3 loop reads CASSRSSYNEQFF. For the CDR3, the DNA is TGTGCCAGCAGCAGGAGCTCCTACAATGAGCAGTTCTTC.

The gene calls are TRBV19 and TRBJ1-5; TRBD1 is a possible D gene (6 bases). This CDR3 region has 16 residues. Trimming removed 3 bases at V and 0 bases at J, with 12 bases between. Germline assignment: CDR1 LNHDA and CDR2 SQIVND (reference sequence). The CDR3 sequence: CASSMAQGDSNQPQHF. The CDR3 DNA is TGTGCCAGTAGTATGGCACAGGGAGATAGCAATCAGCCCCAGCATTTT.

The chain uses TRBV18 and TRBJ1-4; 7 bases fit TRBD1. The CDR3 length is 16 residues. CDR1 and CDR2 from the germline V gene are KGHSH and LQKENI. The trim removed 3 bases at V and 3 bases at J, leaving 7 bases unmatched. The chain's CDR3 is CASSPQKGAANEKLFF. CDR3 DNA sequence: TGTGCCAGCTCACCGCAGAAGGGGGCAGCTAATGAAAAACTGTTTTTT.

V is TRBV30 and J is TRBJ1-2; 9 bases are shared with TRBD1. With 3 bases clipped from V and 5 bases from J, the junction kept 10 bases outside the gene matches. Germline V gene data show CDR1 as GTSNPN and CDR2 as SVGIG (reference sequence). CDR3 length: 15 residues. The CDR3 region has the DNA TGTGCCTGGAGCCCTCCCGACAGGGGGATTTATGGCTACACCTTC. Translated: CAWSPPDRGIYGYTF.

CDR3 amino acids: CASSLIPGQGAGAFF. The CDR3 nucleotides are TGTGCCAGCAGTTTGATACCGGGACAGGGGGCCGGGGCTTTCTTT. The V call is TRBV28, the J call TRBJ1-1, with 12 nucleotides matching TRBD1. After removal of 3 bases from V and 11 bases from J, the junction contained 10 bases not matched to a gene. The CDR3 is 15 residues long. The germline V gene encodes CDR1 MDHEN and CDR2 SYDVKM.